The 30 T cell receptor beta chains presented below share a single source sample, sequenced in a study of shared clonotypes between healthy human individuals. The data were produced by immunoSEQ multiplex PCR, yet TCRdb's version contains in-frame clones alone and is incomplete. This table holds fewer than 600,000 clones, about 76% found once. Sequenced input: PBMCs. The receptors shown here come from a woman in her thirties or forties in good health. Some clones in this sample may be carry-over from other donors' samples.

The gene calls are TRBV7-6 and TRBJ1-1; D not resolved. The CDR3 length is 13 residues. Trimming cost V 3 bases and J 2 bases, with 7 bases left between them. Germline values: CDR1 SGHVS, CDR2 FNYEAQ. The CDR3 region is CASSFGENTEAFF. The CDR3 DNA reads TGTGCCAGCAGCTTTGGGGAAAACACTGAAGCTTTCTTT.

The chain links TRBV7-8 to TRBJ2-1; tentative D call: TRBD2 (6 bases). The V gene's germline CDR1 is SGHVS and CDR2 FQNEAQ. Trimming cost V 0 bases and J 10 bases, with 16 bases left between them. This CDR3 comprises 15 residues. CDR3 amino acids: CASSLASRGVGEQFF. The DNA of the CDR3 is TGTGCCAGCAGCTTAGCGTCTCGCGGGGTAGGGGAGCAGTTCTTC.

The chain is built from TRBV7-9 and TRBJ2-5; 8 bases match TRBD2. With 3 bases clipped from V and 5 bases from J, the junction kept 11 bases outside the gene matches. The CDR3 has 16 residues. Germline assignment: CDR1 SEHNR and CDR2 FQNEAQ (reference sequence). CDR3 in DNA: TGTGCCAGCAGCTTCCTCCCGGGGGGGGCGCGTGAGACCCAGTACTTC. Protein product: CASSFLPGGARETQYF.

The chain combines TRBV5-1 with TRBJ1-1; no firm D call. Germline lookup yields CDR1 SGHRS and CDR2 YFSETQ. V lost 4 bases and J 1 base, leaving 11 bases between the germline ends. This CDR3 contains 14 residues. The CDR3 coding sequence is TGCGCCAGCAGCCCAGATAGGGCGAACACTGAAGCTTTCTTT. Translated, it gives CASSPDRANTEAFF.

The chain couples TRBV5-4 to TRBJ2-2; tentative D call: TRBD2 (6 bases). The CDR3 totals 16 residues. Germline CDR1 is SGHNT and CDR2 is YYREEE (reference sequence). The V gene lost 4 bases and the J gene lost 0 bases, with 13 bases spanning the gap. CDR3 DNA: TGTGCCAGCAGCCTGCGAGCGGGCACGAACACCGGGGAGCTGTTTTTT. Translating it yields CASSLRAGTNTGELFF. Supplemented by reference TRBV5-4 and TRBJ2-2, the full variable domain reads ETGVTQSPTHLIKTRGQQVTLRCSSQSGHNTVSWYQQALGQGPQFIFQYYREEENGRGNFPPRFSGLQFPNYSSELNVNALELDDSALYLCASSLRAGTNTGELFFGEGSRLTVL.

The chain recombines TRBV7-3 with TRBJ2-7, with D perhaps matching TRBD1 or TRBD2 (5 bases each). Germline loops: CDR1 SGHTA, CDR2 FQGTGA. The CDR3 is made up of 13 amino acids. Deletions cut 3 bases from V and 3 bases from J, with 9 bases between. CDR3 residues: CASSFGTNYEQYF. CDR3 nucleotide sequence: TGTGCCAGCAGCTTCGGGACCAACTACGAGCAGTACTTC. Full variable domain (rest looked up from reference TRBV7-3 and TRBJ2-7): GAGVSQTPSNKVTEKGKYVELRCDPISGHTALYWYRQSLGQGPEFLIYFQGTGAADDSGLPNDRFFAVRPEGSVSTLKIQRTERGDSAVYLCASSFGTNYEQYFGPGTRLTVT.

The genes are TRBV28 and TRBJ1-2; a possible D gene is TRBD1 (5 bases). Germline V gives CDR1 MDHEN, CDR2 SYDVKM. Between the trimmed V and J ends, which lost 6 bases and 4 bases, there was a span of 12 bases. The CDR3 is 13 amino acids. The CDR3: CASSNPGAYGYTF. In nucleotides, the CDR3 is TGTGCCAGCAGCAACCCCGGGGCCTATGGCTACACCTTC.

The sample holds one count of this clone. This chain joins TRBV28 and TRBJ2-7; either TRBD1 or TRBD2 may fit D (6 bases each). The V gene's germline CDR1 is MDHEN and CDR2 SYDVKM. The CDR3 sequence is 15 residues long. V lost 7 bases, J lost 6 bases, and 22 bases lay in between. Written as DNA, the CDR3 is TGTGCCAGCACATATGATGGGGGGCGCATCGGCGAGCAGTACTTC. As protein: CASTYDGGRIGEQYF.

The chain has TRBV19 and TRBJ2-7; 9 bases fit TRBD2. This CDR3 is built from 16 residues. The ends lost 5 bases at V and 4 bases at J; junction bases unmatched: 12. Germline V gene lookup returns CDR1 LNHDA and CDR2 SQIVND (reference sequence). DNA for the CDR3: TGTGCCAGTAGTGAGGCTGCGGGGACTAGCTTTTACGAGCAGTACTTC. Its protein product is CASSEAAGTSFYEQYF.

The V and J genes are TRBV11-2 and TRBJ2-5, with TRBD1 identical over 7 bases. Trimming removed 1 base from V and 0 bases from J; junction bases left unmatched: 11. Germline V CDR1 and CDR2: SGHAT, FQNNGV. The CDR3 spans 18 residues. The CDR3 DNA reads TGTGCCAGCAGCTTAGTGTTGGGGCAGGGGGATGACCAAGAGACCCAGTACTTC. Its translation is CASSLVLGQGDDQETQYF.

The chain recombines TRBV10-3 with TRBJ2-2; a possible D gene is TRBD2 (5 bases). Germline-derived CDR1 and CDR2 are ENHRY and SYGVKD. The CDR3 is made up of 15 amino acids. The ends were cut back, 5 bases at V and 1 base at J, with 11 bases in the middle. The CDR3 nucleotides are TGTGCCATCAGTAGTACGGGGAAGAACACCGGGGAGCTGTTTTTT. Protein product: CAISSTGKNTGELFF.

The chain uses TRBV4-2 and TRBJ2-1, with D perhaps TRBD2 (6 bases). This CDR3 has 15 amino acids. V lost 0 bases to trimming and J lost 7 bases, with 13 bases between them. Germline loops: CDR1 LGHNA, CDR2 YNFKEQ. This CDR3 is CASSQDSTSGNEQFF. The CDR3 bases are TGTGCCAGCAGCCAAGATTCGACTAGTGGGAATGAGCAGTTCTTC.

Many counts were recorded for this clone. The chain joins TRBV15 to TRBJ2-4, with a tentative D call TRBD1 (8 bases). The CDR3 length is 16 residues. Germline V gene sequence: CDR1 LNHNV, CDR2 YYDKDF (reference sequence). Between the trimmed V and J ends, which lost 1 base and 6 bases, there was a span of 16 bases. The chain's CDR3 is CATSRATGGEVNIQYF. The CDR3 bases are TGTGCCACCAGCAGAGCAACAGGGGGGGAGGTAAACATTCAGTACTTC. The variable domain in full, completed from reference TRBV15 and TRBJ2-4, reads DAMVIQNPRYQVTQFGKPVTLSCSQTLNHNVMYWYQQKSSQAPKLLFHYYDKDFNNEADTPDNFQSRRPNTSFCFLDIRSPGLGDTAMYLCATSRATGGEVNIQYFGAGTRLSVL.

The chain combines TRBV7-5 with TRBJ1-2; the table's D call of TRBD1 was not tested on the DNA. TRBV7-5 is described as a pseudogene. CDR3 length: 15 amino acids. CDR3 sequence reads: CASSSTVGQDTINTF. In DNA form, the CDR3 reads TGTGCCAGCAGCTCTACAGTGGGACAGGACACCATTAACACCTTC.

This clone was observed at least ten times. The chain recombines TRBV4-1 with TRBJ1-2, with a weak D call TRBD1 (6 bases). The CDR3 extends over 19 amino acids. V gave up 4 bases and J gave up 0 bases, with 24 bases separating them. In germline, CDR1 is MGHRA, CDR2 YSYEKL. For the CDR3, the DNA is TGCGCCAGCAGCCCCCCGGCCAACAGGGTTGGGTTTACTAACTATGGCTACACCTTC. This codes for CASSPPANRVGFTNYGYTF.

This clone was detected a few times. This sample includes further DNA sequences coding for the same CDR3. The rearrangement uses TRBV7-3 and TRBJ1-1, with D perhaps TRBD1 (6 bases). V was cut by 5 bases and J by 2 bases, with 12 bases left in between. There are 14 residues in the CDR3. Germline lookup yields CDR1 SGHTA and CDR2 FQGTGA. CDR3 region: CASSPTGPNTEAFF. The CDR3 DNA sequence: TGTGCCAGCAGCCCGACAGGCCCAAACACTGAAGCTTTCTTT. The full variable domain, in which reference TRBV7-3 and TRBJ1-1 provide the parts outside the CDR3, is GAGVSQTPSNKVTEKGKYVELRCDPISGHTALYWYRQSLGQGPEFLIYFQGTGAADDSGLPNDRFFAVRPEGSVSTLKIQRTERGDSAVYLCASSPTGPNTEAFFGQGTRLTVV.

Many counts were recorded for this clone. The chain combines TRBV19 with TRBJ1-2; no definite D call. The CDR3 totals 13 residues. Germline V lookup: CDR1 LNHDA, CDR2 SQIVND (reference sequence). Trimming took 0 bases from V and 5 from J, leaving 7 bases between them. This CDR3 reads CASSIDTEYGYTF. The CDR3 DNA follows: TGTGCCAGTAGTATAGATACAGAATATGGCTACACCTTC.

The CDR3 sequence is CASSPRRERLTSEAFF. As DNA, the CDR3 is TGTGCCAGCAGCCCCCGCAGGGAGAGGTTAACGTCTGAAGCTTTCTTT. This sequence joins TRBV9 and TRBJ1-1, with D perhaps matching TRBD1 (5 bases). Germline assignment: CDR1 SGDLS and CDR2 YYNGEE. The CDR3 extends over 16 amino acids. Trimming removed 4 bases from V and 6 bases from J, with 22 bases in between.

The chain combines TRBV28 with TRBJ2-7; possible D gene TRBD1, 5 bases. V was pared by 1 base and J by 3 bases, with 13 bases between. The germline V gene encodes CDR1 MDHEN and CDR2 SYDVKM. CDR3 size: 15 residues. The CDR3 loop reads CASSLSDMQGYEQYF. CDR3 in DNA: TGTGCCAGCAGTTTATCTGACATGCAGGGCTACGAGCAGTACTTC.

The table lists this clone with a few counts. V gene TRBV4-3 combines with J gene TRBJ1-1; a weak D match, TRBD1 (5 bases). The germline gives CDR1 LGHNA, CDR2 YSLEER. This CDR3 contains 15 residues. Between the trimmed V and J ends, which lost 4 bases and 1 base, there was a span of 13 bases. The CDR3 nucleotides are TGCGCCAGCAGCCTTGGCCTGGGGCCGAACACTGAAGCTTTCTTT. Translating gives CASSLGLGPNTEAFF.

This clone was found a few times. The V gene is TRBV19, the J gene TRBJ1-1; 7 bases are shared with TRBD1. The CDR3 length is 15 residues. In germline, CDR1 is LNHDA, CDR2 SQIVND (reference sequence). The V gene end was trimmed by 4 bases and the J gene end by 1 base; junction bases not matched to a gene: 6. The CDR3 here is CASSNGQAWNTEAFF. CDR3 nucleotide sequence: TGTGCCAGTAGTAACGGACAGGCCTGGAACACTGAAGCTTTCTTT.

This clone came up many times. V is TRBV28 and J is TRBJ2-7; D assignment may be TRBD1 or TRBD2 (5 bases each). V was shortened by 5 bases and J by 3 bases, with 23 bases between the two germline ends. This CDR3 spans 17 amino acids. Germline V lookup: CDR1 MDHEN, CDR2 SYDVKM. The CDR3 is CASSGHDPGRRYYEQYF. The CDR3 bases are TGTGCCAGCAGTGGACACGATCCGGGACGCCGGTACTACGAGCAGTACTTC.

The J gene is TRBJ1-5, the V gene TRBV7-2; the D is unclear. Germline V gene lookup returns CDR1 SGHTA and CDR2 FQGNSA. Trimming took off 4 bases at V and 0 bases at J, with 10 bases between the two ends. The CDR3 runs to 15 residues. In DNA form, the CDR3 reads TGTGCCAGCAGCTACGCCAGCTATAGCAATCAGCCCCAGCATTTT. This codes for CASSYASYSNQPQHF.

CDR3: CAIRDSYSNTEAFF. Written as DNA, the CDR3 is TGTGCCATCAGGGACAGCTATTCGAACACTGAAGCTTTCTTT. V is TRBV10-3 and J is TRBJ1-1; a possible D gene is TRBD1 (6 bases). This CDR3 is 14 amino acids long. CDR1 ENHRY and CDR2 SYGVKD come from the germline V gene. V lost 6 bases and J lost 1, with 12 bases in between.

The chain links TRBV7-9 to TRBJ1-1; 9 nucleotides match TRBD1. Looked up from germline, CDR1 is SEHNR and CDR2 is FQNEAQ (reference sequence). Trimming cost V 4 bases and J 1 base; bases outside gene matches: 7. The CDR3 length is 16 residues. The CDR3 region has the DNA TGTGCCAGCAGCTCTTACAGGGGGCGGGGGAACACTGAAGCTTTCTTT. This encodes CASSSYRGRGNTEAFF.

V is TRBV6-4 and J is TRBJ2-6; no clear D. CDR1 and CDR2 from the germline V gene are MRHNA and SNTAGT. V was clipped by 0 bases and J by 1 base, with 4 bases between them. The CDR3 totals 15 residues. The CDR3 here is CASSDSHSGANVLTF. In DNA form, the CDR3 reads TGTGCCAGCAGTGACTCACATTCTGGGGCCAACGTCCTGACTTTC.

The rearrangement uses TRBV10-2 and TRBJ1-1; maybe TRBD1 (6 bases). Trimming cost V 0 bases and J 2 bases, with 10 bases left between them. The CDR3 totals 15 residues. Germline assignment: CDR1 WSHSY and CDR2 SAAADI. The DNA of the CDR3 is TGCGCCAGCAGTGAGTCAGGGGGGGTAAACACTGAAGCTTTCTTT. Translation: CASSESGGVNTEAFF.

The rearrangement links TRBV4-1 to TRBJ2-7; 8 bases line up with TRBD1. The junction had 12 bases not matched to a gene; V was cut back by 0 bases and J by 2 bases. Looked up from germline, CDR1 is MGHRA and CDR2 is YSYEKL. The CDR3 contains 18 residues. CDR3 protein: CASSQENFLQGVTYEQYF. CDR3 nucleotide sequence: TGCGCCAGCAGCCAAGAAAATTTCTTACAGGGGGTGACCTACGAGCAGTACTTC.

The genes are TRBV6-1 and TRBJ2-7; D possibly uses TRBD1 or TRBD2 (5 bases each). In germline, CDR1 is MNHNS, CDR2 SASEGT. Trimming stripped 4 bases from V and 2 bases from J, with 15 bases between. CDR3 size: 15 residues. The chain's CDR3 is CASSGPGTGTYEQYF. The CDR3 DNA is TGTGCCAGCAGTGGCCCCGGGACCGGTACCTACGAGCAGTACTTC.

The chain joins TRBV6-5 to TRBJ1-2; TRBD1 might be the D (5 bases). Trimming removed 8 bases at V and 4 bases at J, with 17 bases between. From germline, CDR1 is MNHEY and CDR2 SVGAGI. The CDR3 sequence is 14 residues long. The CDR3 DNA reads TGTGCCAGCTCCCGCGTTTCCGGGGGCTATGGCTACACCTTC. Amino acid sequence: CASSRVSGGYGYTF.